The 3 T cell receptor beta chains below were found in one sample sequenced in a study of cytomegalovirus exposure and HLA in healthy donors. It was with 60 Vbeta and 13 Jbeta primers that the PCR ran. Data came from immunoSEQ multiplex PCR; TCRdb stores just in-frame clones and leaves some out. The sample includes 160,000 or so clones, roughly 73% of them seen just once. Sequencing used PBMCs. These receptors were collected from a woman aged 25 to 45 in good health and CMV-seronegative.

CDR3 DNA: TGTGCCAGCAGTTTAAGAGGACAAATGAACACTGAAGCTTTCTTT. Translation gives CASSLRGQMNTEAFF. The J gene is TRBJ1-1, the V gene TRBV28; the D gene is possibly TRBD1 (5 bases). This CDR3 is 15 amino acids long. V lost 2 bases, J lost 0 bases, and 10 bases lay in between. The germline V gene has CDR1 MDHEN and CDR2 SYDVKM. Full variable domain (missing parts from reference TRBV28 and TRBJ1-1): DVKVTQSSRYLVKRTGEKVFLECVQDMDHENMFWYRQDPGLGLRLIYFSYDVKMKEKGDIPEGYSVSREKKERFSLILESASTNQTSMYLCASSLRGQMNTEAFFGQGTRLTVV.

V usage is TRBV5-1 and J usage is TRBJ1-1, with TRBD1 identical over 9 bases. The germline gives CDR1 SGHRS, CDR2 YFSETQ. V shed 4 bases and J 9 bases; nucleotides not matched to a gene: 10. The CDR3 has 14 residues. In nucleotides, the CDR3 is TGCGCCAGCAGCACCCGGGACAGGGAAGTACAAGCTTTCTTT. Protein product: CASSTRDREVQAFF. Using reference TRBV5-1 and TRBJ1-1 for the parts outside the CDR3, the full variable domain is KAGVTQTPRYLIKTRGQQVTLSCSPISGHRSVSWYQQTPGQGLQFLFEYFSETQRNKGNFPGRFSGRQFSNSRSEMNVSTLELGDSALYLCASSTRDREVQAFFGQGTRLTVV.

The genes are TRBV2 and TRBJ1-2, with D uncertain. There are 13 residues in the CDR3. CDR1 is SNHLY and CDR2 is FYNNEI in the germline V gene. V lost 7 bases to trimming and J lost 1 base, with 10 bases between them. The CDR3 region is CASKRERNYGYTF. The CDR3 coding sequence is TGTGCCAGCAAAAGGGAGCGTAACTATGGCTACACCTTC. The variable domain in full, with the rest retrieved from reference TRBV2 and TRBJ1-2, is EPEVTQTPSHQVTQMGQEVILRCVPISNHLYFYWYRQILGQKVEFLVSFYNNEISEKSEIFDDQFSVERPDGSNFTLKIRSTKLEDSAMYFCASKRERNYGYTFGSGTRLTVV.